Below, one TCR beta chain is given with its context. Antigen: not known. Germline V gene lookup returns CDR1 LNHDA and CDR2 SQIVND (reference sequence). The CDR3 consists of 15 residues. V was pared by 4 bases and J by 5 bases, with 15 bases between. This specimen belongs to a study of cytomegalovirus exposure and HLA in healthy donors. Study-level information: Earlier, about 180 million T cells were analyzed, and about 100 million unique TCR beta sequences were found among them. Study-wide findings and caveats: The authors enumerated roughly 180 TCR beta chains as linked to cytomegalovirus. Per a later analysis, HLA-associated TCR beta chains showed more clonal expansion than other, equally common TCR beta chains. In a later analysis, CMV-associated beta chains were mostly HLA-associated, it appeared.

13 Jbeta primers and 60 Vbeta primers were used for the PCR. Using immunoSEQ multiplex PCR, the repertoire was profiled, and TCRdb retains in-frame clones only, with some absent. The table lists about 160,000 clones, roughly 85% of them singletons. This TCR came from a woman aged 25-40 years in good health and CMV-seronegative. The V gene is TRBV19, the J gene TRBJ2-4, with D uncertain. The material sequenced was PBMCs. CDR3 region: CASSKEGFEENIQYF. CDR3 bases: TGTGCCAGTAGTAAAGAAGGCTTTGAGGAAAACATTCAGTACTTC.